Listed below are T cell receptor beta chains from one sample, sequenced in a study of yellow fever vaccine responses in identical twins. TCRdb fed the RT-PCR reads into MiXCR, producing one record per CDR3 protein. The sample carries fewer than 1,500 distinct CDR3 sequences, roughly 77% recorded once. This specimen consisted of T cells from blood (PBMCs), unsorted or a sorted subset (not recorded which), obtained before or after yellow fever vaccination (not recorded which). Receptor source: a female donor who received the yellow fever vaccine. Both conserved end residues are part of each CDR3. Each record gives: V gene, D gene, clone size, J gene, CDR3 DNA, CDR3 protein. The D gene is left open where the match is weak. The size entry is marked missing in some rows and otherwise reads once, few, many or a size class.

>TRBV4-2|NA|NA|TRBJ2-7
TGTGCCAGCAGCCTTTGGGCCTCGGGCGAGCAGTACTTC
CASSLWASGEQYF
>TRBV20-1|TRBD1|once|TRBJ2-1
TGCAGTGCCAACCCGACAGGGTTCTACAATGAGCAGTTCTTC
CSANPTGFYNEQFF
>TRBV7-2|NA|NA|TRBJ2-5
TGTGCCAGCAGCTTAGGGGTAGAGACCCAGTACTTC
CASSLGVETQYF
>TRBV7-2|NA|NA|TRBJ1-5
TGTGCCAGCAGCGCCTGGACAGTCGTTGAGCCCCAGCATTTT
CASSAWTVVEPQHF
>TRBV11-2|NA|NA|TRBJ2-7
TGTGCCAGCAGCCCGCGTTTGAAGGACCCTCCCTACGAGCAGTACTTC
CASSPRLKDPPYEQYF
>TRBV4-2|TRBD2|NA|TRBJ2-1
TGTGCCAGCAGCCGGGGGGTAGCGGGAGTCCATGAGCAGTTCTTC
CASSRGVAGVHEQFF
>TRBV11-1|NA|NA|TRBJ2-1
TGTGCCAGCAGCCGACTCTACAATGAGCAGTTCTTC
CASSRLYNEQFF
>TRBV29-1|NA|NA|TRBJ2-5
TGCAGCGTTGCGACCGCAGAGACCCAGTACTTC
CSVATAETQYF
>TRBV6-1|TRBD1|NA|TRBJ1-5
TGTGCCAGCAGGACAGGGGGAGAGAATCAGCCCCAGCATTTT
CASRTGGENQPQHF
>TRBV4-2|NA|NA|TRBJ2-7
TGTGCCAGCAGCCAACAGGGGCCCGCCTACGAGCAGTACTTC
CASSQQGPAYEQYF
>TRBV10-1|NA|NA|TRBJ1-1
TGCGCCAGCACCCGAACCTTGGGGCCCACAGGGATGGACACTGAAGCTTTCTTT
CASTRTLGPTGMDTEAFF
>TRBV5-6|NA|NA|TRBJ1-6
TGTGCCAGCAGCTTGGGGTTTTCACCCCTCCACTTT
CASSLGFSPLHF
>TRBV11-3|NA|NA|TRBJ2-5
TGTGCCAGCTCACGTATGGGAGGAGAGACCCAGTACTTC
CASSRMGGETQYF
>TRBV18|NA|NA|TRBJ2-7
TGTGCCAGCTCACCACCGGGACACATCTCCTACGAGCAGTACTTC
CASSPPGHISYEQYF
>TRBV5-4|NA|NA|TRBJ1-1
TGTGCCAGCAGCTTGGAGTGGCCGGCAGAAGCTTTCTTT
CASSLEWPAEAFF